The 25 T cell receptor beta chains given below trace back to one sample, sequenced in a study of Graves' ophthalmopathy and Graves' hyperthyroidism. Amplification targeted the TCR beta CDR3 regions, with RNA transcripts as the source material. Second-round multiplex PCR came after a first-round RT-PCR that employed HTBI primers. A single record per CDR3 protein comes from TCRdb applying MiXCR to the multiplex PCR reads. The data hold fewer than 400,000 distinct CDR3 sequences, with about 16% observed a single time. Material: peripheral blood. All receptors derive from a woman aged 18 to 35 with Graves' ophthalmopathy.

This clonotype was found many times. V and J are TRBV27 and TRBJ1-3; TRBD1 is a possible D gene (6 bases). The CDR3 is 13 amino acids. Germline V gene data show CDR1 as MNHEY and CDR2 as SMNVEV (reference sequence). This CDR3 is CDGGRASGNTIYF. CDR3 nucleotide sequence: TGTGACGGGGGCAGGGCCTCTGGAAACACCATATATTTT.

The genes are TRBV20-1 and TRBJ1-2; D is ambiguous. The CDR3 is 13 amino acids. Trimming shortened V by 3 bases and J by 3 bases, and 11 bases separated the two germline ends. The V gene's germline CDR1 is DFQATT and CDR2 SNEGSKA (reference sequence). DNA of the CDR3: TGCAGTGCTAGCGGCCCAACCGACTATGGCTACACCTTC. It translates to CSASGPTDYGYTF.

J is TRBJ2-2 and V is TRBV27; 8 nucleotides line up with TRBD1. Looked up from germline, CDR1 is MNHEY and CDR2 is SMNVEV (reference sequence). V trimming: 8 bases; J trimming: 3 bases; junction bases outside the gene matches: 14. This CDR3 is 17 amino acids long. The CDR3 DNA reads TGTGCCAGCGCGGCGGGCAGGGGGCAGGGGGACACCGGGGAGCTGTTTTTT. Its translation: CASAAGRGQGDTGELFF.

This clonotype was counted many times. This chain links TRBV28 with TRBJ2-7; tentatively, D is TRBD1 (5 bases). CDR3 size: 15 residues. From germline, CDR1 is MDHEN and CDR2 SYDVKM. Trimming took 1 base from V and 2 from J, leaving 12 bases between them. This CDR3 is CASSLLQERPYEQYF. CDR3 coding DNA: TGTGCCAGCAGTTTATTACAGGAGCGACCCTACGAGCAGTACTTC.

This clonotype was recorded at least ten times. Here the CDR3 reads CASAPREVLKNIQYF. DNA of the CDR3: TGTGCCAGCGCCCCCAGGGAGGTTTTAAAAAACATTCAGTACTTC. This chain uses TRBV12-3 or TRBV12-4 with TRBJ2-4, with a tentative D call TRBD2 (6 bases). V lost 8 bases and J 4 bases, leaving 18 bases between the germline ends. CDR3 length: 15 amino acids.

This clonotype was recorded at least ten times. The CDR3 nucleotides are TGTGCCAGCAGCCCCCAGTCGAACACTGAAGCTTTCTTT. Its translation: CASSPQSNTEAFF. The V gene is TRBV9, the J gene TRBJ1-1; D gene unclear. Trimming removed 4 bases at V and 1 base at J, with 8 bases between. This CDR3 contains 13 residues. CDR1 and CDR2 (germline): SGDLS, YYNGEE.

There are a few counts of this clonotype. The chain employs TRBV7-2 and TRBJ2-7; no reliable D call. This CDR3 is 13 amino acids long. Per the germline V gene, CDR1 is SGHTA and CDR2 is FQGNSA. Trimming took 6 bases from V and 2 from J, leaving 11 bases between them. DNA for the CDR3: TGTGCCAGCAGATTGGACCAGGCCTACGAGCAGTACTTC. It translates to CASRLDQAYEQYF.

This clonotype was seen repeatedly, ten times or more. CDR3 in DNA: TGTGCCAGCAGTCCTCTGACCGACGCGGGAGGCTACACCTTC. Translating it yields CASSPLTDAGGYTF. The V call is TRBV6-1, the J call TRBJ1-2, with D unclear. Trimming shortened V by 5 bases and J by 8 bases, and 18 bases separated the two germline ends. CDR1 is MNHNS and CDR2 is SASEGT in the germline V gene. The CDR3 is made up of 14 amino acids.

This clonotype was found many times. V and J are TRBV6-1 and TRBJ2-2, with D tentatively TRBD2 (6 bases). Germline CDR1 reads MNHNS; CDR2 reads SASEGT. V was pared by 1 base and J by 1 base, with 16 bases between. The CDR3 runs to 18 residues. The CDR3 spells CASSEVAWGGLNTGELFF. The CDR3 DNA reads TGTGCCAGCAGTGAAGTAGCCTGGGGAGGTTTGAACACCGGGGAGCTGTTTTTT.

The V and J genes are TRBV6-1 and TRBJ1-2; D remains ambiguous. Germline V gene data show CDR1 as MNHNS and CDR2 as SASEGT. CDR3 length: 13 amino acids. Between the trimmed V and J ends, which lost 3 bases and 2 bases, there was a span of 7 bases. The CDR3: CASSDPQNYGYTF. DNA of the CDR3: TGTGCCAGCAGTGACCCCCAAAACTATGGCTACACCTTC.

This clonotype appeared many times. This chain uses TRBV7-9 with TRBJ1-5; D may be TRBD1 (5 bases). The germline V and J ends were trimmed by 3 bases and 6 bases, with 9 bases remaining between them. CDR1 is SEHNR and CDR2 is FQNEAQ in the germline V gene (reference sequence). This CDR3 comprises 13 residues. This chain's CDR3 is CASSFAGFQPQHF. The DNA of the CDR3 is TGTGCCAGCAGCTTCGCAGGGTTTCAGCCCCAGCATTTT.

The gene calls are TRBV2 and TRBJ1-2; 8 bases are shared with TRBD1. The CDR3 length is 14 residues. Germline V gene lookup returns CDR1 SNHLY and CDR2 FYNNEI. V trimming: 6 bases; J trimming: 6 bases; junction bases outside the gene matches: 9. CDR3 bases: TGTGCCAGCAGCGTAGAATGGGGACAGGATGGCTACACCTTC. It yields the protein CASSVEWGQDGYTF.

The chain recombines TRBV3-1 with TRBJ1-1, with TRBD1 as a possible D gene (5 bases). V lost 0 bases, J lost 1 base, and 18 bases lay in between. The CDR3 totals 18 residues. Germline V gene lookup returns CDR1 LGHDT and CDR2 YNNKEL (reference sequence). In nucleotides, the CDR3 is TGTGCCAGCAGCCAAGATATCAGGGAGGGAGGAGGGAACACTGAAGCTTTCTTT. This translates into CASSQDIREGGGNTEAFF.

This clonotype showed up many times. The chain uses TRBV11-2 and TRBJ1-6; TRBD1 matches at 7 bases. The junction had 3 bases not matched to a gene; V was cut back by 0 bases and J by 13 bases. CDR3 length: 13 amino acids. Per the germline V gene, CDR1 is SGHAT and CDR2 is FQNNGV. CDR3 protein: CASSLEDRIPLHF. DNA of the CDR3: TGTGCCAGCAGCTTAGAGGACAGGATTCCCCTCCACTTT.

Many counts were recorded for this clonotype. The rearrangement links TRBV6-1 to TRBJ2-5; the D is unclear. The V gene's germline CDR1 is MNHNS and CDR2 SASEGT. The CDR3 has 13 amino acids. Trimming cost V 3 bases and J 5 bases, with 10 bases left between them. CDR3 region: CASSEGRRETQYF. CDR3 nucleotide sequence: TGTGCCAGCAGTGAGGGCAGGCGGGAGACCCAGTACTTC.

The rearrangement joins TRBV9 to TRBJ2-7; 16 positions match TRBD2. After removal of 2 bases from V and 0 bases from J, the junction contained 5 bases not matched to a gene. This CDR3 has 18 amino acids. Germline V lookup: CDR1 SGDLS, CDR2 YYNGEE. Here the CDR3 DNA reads TGTGCCAGCAGCGTTGGGACTAGCGGGAGGGCCGGCTCCTACGAGCAGTACTTC. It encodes CASSVGTSGRAGSYEQYF. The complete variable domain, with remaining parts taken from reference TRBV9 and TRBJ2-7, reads DSGVTQTPKHLITATGQRVTLRCSPRSGDLSVYWYQQSLDQGLQFLIQYYNGEERAKGNILERFSAQQFPDLHSELNLSSLELGDSALYFCASSVGTSGRAGSYEQYFGPGTRLTVT.

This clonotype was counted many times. The CDR3 loop is CASSPPGDYTF. The DNA of the CDR3 is TGTGCCAGCAGTCCACCCGGGGACTACACCTTC. This sequence joins TRBV6-2 or TRBV6-3 and TRBJ1-2; D gene unclear. CDR1 is MNHEY, CDR2 SVGEGT, per germline. The CDR3 has 11 residues. V lost 5 bases and J 10 bases, leaving 11 bases between the germline ends.

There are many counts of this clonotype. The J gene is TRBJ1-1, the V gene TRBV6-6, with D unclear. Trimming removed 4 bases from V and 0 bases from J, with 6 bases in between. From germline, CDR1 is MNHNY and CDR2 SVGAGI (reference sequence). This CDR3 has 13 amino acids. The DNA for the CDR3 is TGTGCCAGCAGTTTCACACTGAACACTGAAGCTTTCTTT. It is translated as CASSFTLNTEAFF.

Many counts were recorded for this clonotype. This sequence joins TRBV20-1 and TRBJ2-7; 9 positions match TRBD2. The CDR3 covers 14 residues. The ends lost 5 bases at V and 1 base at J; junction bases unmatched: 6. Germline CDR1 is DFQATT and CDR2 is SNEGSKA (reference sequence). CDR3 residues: CSAHIAGESYEQYF. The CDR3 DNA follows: TGCAGTGCTCACATAGCGGGGGAATCCTACGAGCAGTACTTC.

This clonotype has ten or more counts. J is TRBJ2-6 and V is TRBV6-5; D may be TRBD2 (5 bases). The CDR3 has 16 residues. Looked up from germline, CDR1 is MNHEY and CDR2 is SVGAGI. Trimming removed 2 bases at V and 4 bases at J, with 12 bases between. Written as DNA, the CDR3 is TGTGCCAGCAGTTACCTCCGGCCGGGAGGGGCCAACGTCCTGACTTTC. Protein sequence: CASSYLRPGGANVLTF.

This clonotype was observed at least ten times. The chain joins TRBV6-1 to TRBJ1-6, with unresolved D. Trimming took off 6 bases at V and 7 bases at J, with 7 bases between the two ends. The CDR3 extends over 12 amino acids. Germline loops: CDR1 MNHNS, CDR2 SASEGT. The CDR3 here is CASRRENSPLHF. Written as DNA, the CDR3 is TGTGCCAGCAGAAGAGAGAATTCACCCCTCCACTTT.

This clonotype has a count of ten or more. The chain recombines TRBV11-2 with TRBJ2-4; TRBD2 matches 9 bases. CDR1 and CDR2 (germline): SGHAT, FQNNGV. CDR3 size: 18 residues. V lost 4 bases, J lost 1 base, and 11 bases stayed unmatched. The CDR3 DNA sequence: TGTGCCAGCAGCTCACCACAGGTGGCGGGAGGGGCCAAAAACATTCAGTACTTC. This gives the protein CASSSPQVAGGAKNIQYF.

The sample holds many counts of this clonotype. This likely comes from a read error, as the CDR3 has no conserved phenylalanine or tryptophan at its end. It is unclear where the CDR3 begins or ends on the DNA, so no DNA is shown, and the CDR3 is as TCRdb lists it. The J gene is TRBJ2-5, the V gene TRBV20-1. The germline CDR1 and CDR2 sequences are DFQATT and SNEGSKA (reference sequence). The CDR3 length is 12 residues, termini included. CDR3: CSASGPDFFRII.

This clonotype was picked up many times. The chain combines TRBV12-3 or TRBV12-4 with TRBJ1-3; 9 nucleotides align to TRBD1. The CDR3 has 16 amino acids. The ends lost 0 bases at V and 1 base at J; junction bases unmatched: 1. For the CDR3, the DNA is TGTGCCAGCAGTTTAGCCGGGACAGGGTCTGGAAACACCATATATTTT. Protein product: CASSLAGTGSGNTIYF.

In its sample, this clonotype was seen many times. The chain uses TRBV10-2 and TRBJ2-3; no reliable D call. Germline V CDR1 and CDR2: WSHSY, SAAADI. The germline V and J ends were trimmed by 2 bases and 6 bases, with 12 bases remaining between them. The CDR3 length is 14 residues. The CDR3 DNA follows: TGCGCCAGCAGTGAGCTCTACGCCCTTGATACGCAGTATTTT. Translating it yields CASSELYALDTQYF.